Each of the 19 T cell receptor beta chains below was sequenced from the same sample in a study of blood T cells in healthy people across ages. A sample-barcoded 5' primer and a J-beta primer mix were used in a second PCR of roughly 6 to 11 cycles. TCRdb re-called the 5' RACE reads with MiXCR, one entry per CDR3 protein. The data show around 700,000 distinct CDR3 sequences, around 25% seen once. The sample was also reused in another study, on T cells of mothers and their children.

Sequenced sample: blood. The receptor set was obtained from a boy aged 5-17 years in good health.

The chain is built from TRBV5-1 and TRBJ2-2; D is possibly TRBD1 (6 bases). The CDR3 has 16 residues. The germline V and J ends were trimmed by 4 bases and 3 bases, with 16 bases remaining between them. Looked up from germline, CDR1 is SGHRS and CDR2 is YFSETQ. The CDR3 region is CASSPTGIEDTGELFF. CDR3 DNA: TGCGCCAGCAGCCCGACAGGAATTGAGGACACCGGGGAGCTGTTTTTT.

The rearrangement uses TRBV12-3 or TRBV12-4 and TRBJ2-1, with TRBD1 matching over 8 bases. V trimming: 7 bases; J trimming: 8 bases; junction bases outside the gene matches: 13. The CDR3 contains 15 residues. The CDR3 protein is CASTDGPTGDDEQFF. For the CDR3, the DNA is TGTGCCAGCACCGATGGTCCGACAGGGGACGATGAGCAGTTCTTC.

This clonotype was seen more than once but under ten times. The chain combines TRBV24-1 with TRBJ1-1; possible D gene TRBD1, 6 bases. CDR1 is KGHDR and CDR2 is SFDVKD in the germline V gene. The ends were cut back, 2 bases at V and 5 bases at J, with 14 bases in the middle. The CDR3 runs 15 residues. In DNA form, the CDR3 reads TGTGCCACCAGTGATTCCCGCGTGGGGGCGACTGAAGCTTTCTTT. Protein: CATSDSRVGATEAFF.

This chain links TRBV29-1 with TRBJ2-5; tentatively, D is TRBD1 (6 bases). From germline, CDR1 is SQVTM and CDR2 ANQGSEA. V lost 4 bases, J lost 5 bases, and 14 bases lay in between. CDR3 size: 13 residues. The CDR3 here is CSVGGWGRETQYF. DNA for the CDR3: TGCAGCGTTGGGGGATGGGGGCGGGAGACCCAGTACTTC.

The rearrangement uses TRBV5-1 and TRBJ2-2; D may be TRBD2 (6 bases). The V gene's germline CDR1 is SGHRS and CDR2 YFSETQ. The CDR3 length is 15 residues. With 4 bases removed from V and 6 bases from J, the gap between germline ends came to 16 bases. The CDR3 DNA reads TGCGCCAGCAGCGGCGCGGGGTTTAGGGCCGGGGAGCTGTTTTTT. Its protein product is CASSGAGFRAGELFF.

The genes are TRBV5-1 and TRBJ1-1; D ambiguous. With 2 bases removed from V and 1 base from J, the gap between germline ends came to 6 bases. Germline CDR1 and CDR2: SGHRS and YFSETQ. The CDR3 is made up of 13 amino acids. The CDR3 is CASSLYWNTEAFF. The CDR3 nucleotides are TGCGCCAGCAGCTTATACTGGAACACTGAAGCTTTCTTT. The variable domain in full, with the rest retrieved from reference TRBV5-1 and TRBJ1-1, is KAGVTQTPRYLIKTRGQQVTLSCSPISGHRSVSWYQQTPGQGLQFLFEYFSETQRNKGNFPGRFSGRQFSNSRSEMNVSTLELGDSALYLCASSLYWNTEAFFGQGTRLTVV.

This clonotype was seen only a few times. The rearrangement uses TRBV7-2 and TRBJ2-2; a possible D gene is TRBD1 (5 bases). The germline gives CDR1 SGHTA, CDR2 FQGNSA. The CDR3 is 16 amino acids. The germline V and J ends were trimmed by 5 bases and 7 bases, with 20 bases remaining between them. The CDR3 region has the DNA TGTGCCAGCAGCCCAGGGTCGGGTTCCGCTGACGGGGAGCTGTTTTTT. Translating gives CASSPGSGSADGELFF.

The CDR3 is CASSQVLGSNEQYF. The CDR3 DNA reads TGCGCCAGCAGCCAAGTTTTAGGGAGTAACGAGCAGTACTTC. The gene calls are TRBV4-1 and TRBJ2-7; TRBD2 might be the D (5 bases). The CDR3 runs 14 residues. Germline CDR1 MGHRA, CDR2 YSYEKL. Trimming cost V 1 base and J 5 bases, with 12 bases left between them.

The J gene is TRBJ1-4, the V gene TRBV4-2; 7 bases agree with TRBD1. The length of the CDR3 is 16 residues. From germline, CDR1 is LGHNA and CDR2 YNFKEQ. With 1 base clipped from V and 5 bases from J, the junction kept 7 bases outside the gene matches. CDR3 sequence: CASSQGREQGNEKLFF. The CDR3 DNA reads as TGTGCCAGCAGCCAAGGACGGGAACAGGGGAATGAAAAACTGTTTTTT.

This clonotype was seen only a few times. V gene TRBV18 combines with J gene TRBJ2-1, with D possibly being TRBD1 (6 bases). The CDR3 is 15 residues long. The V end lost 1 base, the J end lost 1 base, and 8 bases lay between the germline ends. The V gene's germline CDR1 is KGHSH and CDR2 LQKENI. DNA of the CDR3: TGTGCCAGCTCACCACAGGGGGTTTCCTACAATGAGCAGTTCTTC. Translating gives CASSPQGVSYNEQFF.

The CDR3 here is CASSHIPGPNQETQYF. CDR3 nucleotides: TGTGCCAGCAGCCATATACCGGGACCGAACCAAGAGACCCAGTACTTC. The V and J genes are TRBV7-9 and TRBJ2-5, with D perhaps assigned TRBD1 or TRBD2 (5 bases each). Between the trimmed V and J ends, which lost 5 bases and 0 bases, there was a span of 16 bases. The germline V gene has CDR1 SEHNR and CDR2 FQNEAQ (reference sequence). CDR3 length equals 16 residues.

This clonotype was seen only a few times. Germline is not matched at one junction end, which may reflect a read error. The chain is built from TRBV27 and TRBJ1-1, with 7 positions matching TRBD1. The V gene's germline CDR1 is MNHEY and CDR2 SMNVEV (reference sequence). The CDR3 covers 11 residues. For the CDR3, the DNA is TGTGCCGGCAGACAGGGTGCTGAAGCTTTCTTT. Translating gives CAGRQGAEAFF.

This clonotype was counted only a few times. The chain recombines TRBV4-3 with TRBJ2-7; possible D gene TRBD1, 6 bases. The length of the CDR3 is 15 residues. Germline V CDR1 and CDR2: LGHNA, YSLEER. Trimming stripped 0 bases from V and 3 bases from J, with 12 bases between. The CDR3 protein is CASSQDRQANYEQYF. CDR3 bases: TGCGCCAGCAGCCAAGATCGACAGGCCAACTACGAGCAGTACTTC.

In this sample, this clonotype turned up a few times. CDR3 loop: CASSLVQYYNEQFF. The DNA for the CDR3 is TGTGCCAGCAGCTTAGTTCAGTACTACAATGAGCAGTTCTTC. The chain joins TRBV7-2 to TRBJ2-1; D gene uncertain. This CDR3 region has 14 residues. Germline V lookup: CDR1 SGHTA, CDR2 FQGNSA. V shed 1 base and J shed 3 bases, with 7 bases lying between them. Together with reference TRBV7-2 and TRBJ2-1, the CDR3 gives the full variable domain: GAGVSQSPSNKVTEKGKDVELRCDPISGHTALYWYRQSLGQGLEFLIYFQGNSAPDKSGLPSDRFSAERTGGSVSTLTIQRTQQEDSAVYLCASSLVQYYNEQFFGPGTRLTVL.

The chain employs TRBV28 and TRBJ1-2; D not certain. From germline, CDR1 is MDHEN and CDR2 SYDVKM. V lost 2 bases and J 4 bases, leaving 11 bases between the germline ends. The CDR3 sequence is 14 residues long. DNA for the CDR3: TGTGCCAGCAGTTTAGTTATGACGGGCTATGGCTACACCTTC. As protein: CASSLVMTGYGYTF.

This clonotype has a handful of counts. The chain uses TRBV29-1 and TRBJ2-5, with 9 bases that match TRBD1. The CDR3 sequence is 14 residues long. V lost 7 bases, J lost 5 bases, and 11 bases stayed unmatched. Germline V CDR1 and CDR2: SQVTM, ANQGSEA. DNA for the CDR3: TGCAGCGCCCTTGGGGTTACAGGGGGCGAGACCCAGTACTTC. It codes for CSALGVTGGETQYF.

The CDR3 protein is CASSGDGRGNTEAFF. The CDR3 region has the DNA TGCGCCAGCAGTGGGGACGGCCGGGGGAACACTGAAGCTTTCTTT. The chain combines TRBV5-1 with TRBJ1-1, with TRBD1 as a possible D gene (5 bases). The CDR3 loop spans 15 amino acids. CDR1 and CDR2 (germline): SGHRS, YFSETQ. V lost 5 bases to trimming and J lost 1 base, with 15 bases between them. The entire variable domain, with the rest obtained from reference TRBV5-1 and TRBJ1-1, is as follows: KAGVTQTPRYLIKTRGQQVTLSCSPISGHRSVSWYQQTPGQGLQFLFEYFSETQRNKGNFPGRFSGRQFSNSRSEMNVSTLELGDSALYLCASSGDGRGNTEAFFGQGTRLTVV.

CDR3 DNA: TGTGCCAGCAGCCAAGTCACGGCCTCGACCGAGCAGTACTTC. Translated: CASSQVTASTEQYF. The chain carries TRBV3-1 and TRBJ2-7; D is unresolved. The germline gives CDR1 LGHDT, CDR2 YNNKEL (reference sequence). The length of the CDR3 is 14 residues. Trimming pared 1 base from V and 6 bases from J, leaving 13 bases between.

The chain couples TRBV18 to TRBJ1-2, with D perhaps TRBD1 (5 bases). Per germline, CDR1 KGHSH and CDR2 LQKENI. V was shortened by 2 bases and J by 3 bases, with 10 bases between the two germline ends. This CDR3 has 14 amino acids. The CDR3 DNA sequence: TGTGCCAGCTCACCAAGCGGGGCGGACTATGGCTACACCTTC. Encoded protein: CASSPSGADYGYTF.